The clone carrying this T cell receptor beta chain appeared a single time. The antigen remains unidentified. TCRdb's table, derived via immunoSEQ multiplex PCR, lists solely in-frame clones and lacks some. The sample shows about 73,000 clones, 60% to 85% of them seen only once. Combined were second doses at about 4 or about 12 weeks. The data are from a study of T cell responses to AZD1222 COVID-19 vaccine. Notes on the study in general: None of the repertoires were sampled until the peak T cell response had passed.

This CDR3 is 16 amino acids long. Per germline, CDR1 SGHTA and CDR2 FQGNSA. With 1 base removed from V and 1 base from J, the gap between germline ends came to 11 bases. V gene TRBV7-2 combines with J gene TRBJ2-1; D call uncertain. The source of this sequence is an adult who received the AZD1222 COVID-19 vaccine. Sequencing used peripheral blood, obtained 28 days after the second AZD1222 dose. In nucleotides, the CDR3 is TGTGCCAGCAGCTTAGAGGGCGCAAGGTCCTACAATGAGCAGTTCTTC. It specifies CASSLEGARSYNEQFF. The entire variable domain, with the rest obtained from reference TRBV7-2 and TRBJ2-1, is as follows: GAGVSQSPSNKVTEKGKDVELRCDPISGHTALYWYRQSLGQGLEFLIYFQGNSAPDKSGLPSDRFSAERTGGSVSTLTIQRTQQEDSAVYLCASSLEGARSYNEQFFGPGTRLTVL.